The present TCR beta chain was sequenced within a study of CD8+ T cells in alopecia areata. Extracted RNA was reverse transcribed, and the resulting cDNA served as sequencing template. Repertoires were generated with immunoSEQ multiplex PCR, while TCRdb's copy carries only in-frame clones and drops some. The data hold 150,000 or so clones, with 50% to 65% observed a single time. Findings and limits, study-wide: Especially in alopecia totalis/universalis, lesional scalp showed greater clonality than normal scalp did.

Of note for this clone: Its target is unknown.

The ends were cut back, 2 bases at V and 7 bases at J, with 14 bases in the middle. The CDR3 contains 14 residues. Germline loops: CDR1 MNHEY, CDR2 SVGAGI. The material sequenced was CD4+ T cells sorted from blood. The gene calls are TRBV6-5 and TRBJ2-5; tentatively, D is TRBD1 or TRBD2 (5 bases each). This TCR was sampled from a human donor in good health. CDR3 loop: CASSYGTKPRTQYF. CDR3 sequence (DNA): TGTGCCAGCAGTTACGGGACCAAACCCAGGACCCAGTACTTC.